This TCR beta chain stems from a study of regulatory T cells in long-lasting Graves disease (dated by TCRdb to 2020 to 2022). With respect to the entire study: Newly diagnosed Graves' disease patients had taken antithyroid drugs for less than 3 months. Peripheral blood TCR sequencing and RNA sequencing compared persistent Graves' disease patients with newly diagnosed Graves' disease patients. The study was conducted in China and was registered as a clinical trial. A total of some 33 samples were covered by TCR sequencing, comprising approximately 13 persistent and about 20 newly diagnosed Graves' disease patients.

The library was produced with multiplex PCR. The sequencer listed for this sample is Illumina HiSeq 4000. To build TCR beta libraries, CDR3 regions were amplified by Arm-PCR using iRepertoire HTBI primers. Before sequencing, the PCR products went through gel purification. Processing in the source paper ran as follows. Gene usage analysis of CDR3 amino acid clonotypes used the 60 to 80 TRBV and some 15 TRBJ segments found across samples. Filtered high-quality paired reads were merged into contigs using COPE and FqMerger. Contigs were aligned with BLAST to IMGT TRBV, TRBD and TRBJ reference genes, and CDR3 was defined per IMGT. Any clonotype with a frequency above 0.1% was counted as a highly expanded clone. Shannon entropy was used to measure repertoire diversity, and the Gini coefficient was used to measure V-J evenness. A clonotype was considered public if more than one individual shared it. Through fastp at Q25 and MiXCR, TCRdb rebuilt clones from the public reads, retaining in-frame beta chains. Entries are consolidated by CDR3 protein sequence, retaining the most common genes and DNA. The V and J calls follow TCRdb's processing rather than the paper's. The sample table records roughly 420,000 distinct CDR3 sequences; around 15% of these occur just once. Over 15% of the sample is taken by the ten largest.

CDR1 MNHEY and CDR2 SVGEGT are derived from the germline V gene. At the junction V is shortened by 8 bases and J by 6 bases; bases outside the gene matches: 10. Counted from cysteine to phenylalanine, this CDR3 has 13 amino acids. Only the CDR3 region is kept as DNA, spanning 39 bases read in frame from base 1. This clonotype was detected ten times or more. The antigen this receptor binds is unknown. Base qualities are not recorded, but no much larger clone differs from it by a single base. The meaning of the sample's time point label: newly diagnosed GD, antithyroid drugs for less than 3 months. For both TCR sequencing and RNA sequencing, RNA was extracted from PBMCs in TRIzol. Graves' disease was diagnosed according to American Thyroid Association guidelines. Patients for the study were recruited at an endocrinology department in Xi'an, China. Each patient gave roughly 8.4 milliliters of peripheral blood, collected in an EDTA anticoagulant tube. PBMCs were isolated by Ficoll Paque Plus density gradient separation without further T cell sorting. An Agilent 2100 Bioanalyzer and agarose gel were used to check RNA quality, while a NanoDrop 2000 measured RNA concentration.

Broader findings and caveats from the paper: Compared with newly diagnosed patients, patients with persistent Graves' disease had lower TCR Shannon entropy and fewer highly expanded clones, which suggests clonal expansion. Only peripheral blood was studied, because thyroid tissue, the primary lesion, was inaccessible. Sequencing and analysis were restricted to the TCR beta chain. Preferential use of TRBV28, TRBJ1-2 and TRBJ2-5 was observed in persistent disease, whereas TRBV20-1 and TRBJ2-1 were favored in newly diagnosed disease. The authors noted that the small sample size was a limitation that may lower accuracy. A larger number of public clonotypes was shared among persistent patients (more than 2,500) than among newly diagnosed patients (roughly 930).

These data are also associated with another study on T cells in Graves' hyperthyroidism and ophthalmopathy. The second study also describes: Graves' hyperthyroidism was defined as stable when no progression to ophthalmopathy occurred over 18 months of follow-up. The hyperthyroidism patients were between 18 and 65 years old and newly diagnosed, with a disease duration of less than 2 months. Exclusion was applied to patients with uncontrolled infections, other autoimmune diseases, pregnancy or lactation. Diagnoses were based on clinical symptoms, serum thyroxine and TRAb, thyroid ultrasound and orbital computed tomography. A first-round RT-PCR of the TCR CDR3 used the HTBI primer set with the Qiagen OneStep RT-PCR kit. Blood samples also contained most of the expanded thyroid clonotypes (frequency above 0.001), which suggests that blood repertoires may reflect thyroid immune responses. In cross-validation, a model built on a 13 V-J signature told ophthalmopathy apart from stable hyperthyroidism with 87.88% sensitivity and around 84% specificity, and in testing the same model reached 80%/75%. During validation, the model predicted progression to ophthalmopathy a median of about 5.9 months ahead of onset, with almost 71% sensitivity and less than 85% specificity. To identify distinguishing TCR V-J signatures, a discovery cohort of around 100 patients was used, comprising under 45 with Graves' ophthalmopathy and approximately 58 with stable Graves' hyperthyroidism. Prospective prediction of ophthalmopathy was tested in an independent validation cohort of under 20 hyperthyroidism patients and 17 patients who later progressed to ophthalmopathy. For training and testing, the 95 to 100 patients in the discovery cohort were randomly divided in a 7:3 ratio. Thyroid tissue and blood T-cell repertoires from about 6 Graves' hyperthyroidism patients were also compared in the study. After blood sampling, hyperthyroidism patients were treated with methimazole at a starting dose of 30 mg daily, and ophthalmopathy patients were treated with high-dose intravenous methylprednisolone. A second multiplex PCR round built the libraries, followed by size selection and purification. The libraries were sequenced on an Illumina HiSeq2000 using paired-end 100 bp reads. SOAPnuke was used to process the raw data, removing reads that contained adapters or uncalled bases, had a mean Phred below 15, or lacked an exact match to the constant primer or identifier. COPE v1.2.5 was used to merge the high-quality paired reads, and each unique nucleotide sequence was defined as a clonotype. Clonotypes were aligned to IMGT TRBV, TRBD and TRBJ reference segments using MiTCR v1.1. The analysis included only V-J combinations with a frequency above 0.0001, which together covered approximately 99% of the repertoires. The TCS score was defined as the ratio of F50 (clonal expansion) to E x V (chaos), calculated using BLOSUM62-based TCRdist between CDR3 peptides within each V-J. Welch's t-statistics and random forest reduced roughly 500 V-J features to about 12, which were used in a naive Bayes classifier (R e1071). Sample size was not statistically predetermined, and blinding of investigators to group allocation was not performed. The paper describes TCR Vbeta CDR3 sequencing of more than 120 peripheral blood samples, made up of 40 to 45 ophthalmopathy patients, some 76 hyperthyroidism patients and roughly 17 progressor patients.

The sequences come from peripheral blood mononuclear cells (PBMCs), collected at new diagnosis, from a patient treated with antithyroid drugs. This receptor chain uses TRBV6-2 or TRBV6-3 and TRBJ2-7; TRBD1 matches 7 bases in the middle. This receptor was obtained from a woman aged 45-60 years with Graves disease. Donor details come from another sample of the same person, matched by shared clones. The DNA is as follows: TGTGCCAGCTCCCGGGACAGCTTGACCGAGCAGTACTTC. This translates into CASSRDSLTEQYF.